Each of the 9 T cell receptor beta chains below was sequenced from the same sample in a study of T-cell memory formation after mild COVID-19 (dated by TCRdb to the early 2020s). Libraries were built with 5' RACE. The instrument was an Illumina NovaSeq 6000. TCRdb redid the processing of the public reads, applying fastp at Q25 and MiXCR, and retained in-frame beta chains. Here each entry gathers all rows of one CDR3 protein and keeps the most common genes and DNA. The sample has 250,000 to 300,000 distinct CDR3 sequences on record, around 15% of them singletons. The ten largest make up roughly 24% of the sample. Sequencing input: PBMCs or a T cell subset sorted from them (not recorded which). The receptors were sampled from a man between 18 and 29 years old who had mild COVID-19 (a few samples of this study predate the infection). The sample titles of this study are shuffled in the database, so cell type and time point are left out; the donor was told from shared clones.

The chain couples TRBV5-4 to TRBJ1-2, with D tentatively TRBD1 (5 bases). Per germline, CDR1 SGHNT and CDR2 YYREEE (reference sequence). V shed 7 bases and J shed 7 bases, with 17 bases lying between them. This CDR3 region has 13 residues. For the CDR3, the DNA is TGTGCCAGCGCGAGCGGGGGTTGGGGTGGCTACACCTTC. Translation: CASASGGWGGYTF. The full variable domain, rest sourced from reference TRBV5-4 and TRBJ1-2, is ETGVTQSPTHLIKTRGQQVTLRCSSQSGHNTVSWYQQALGQGPQFIFQYYREEENGRGNFPPRFSGLQFPNYSSELNVNALELDDSALYLCASASGGWGGYTFGSGTRLTVV.

This clonotype was detected a few times. The chain uses TRBV7-2 and TRBJ2-1, with D unresolved. The germline V gene has CDR1 SGHTA and CDR2 FQGNSA. There are 14 residues in the CDR3. V lost 1 base to trimming and J lost 9 bases, with 13 bases between them. DNA for the CDR3: TGTGCCAGCAGCTTAGGTAACGGAAGAGGTGAGCAGTTCTTC. Residues: CASSLGNGRGEQFF. The full variable domain, rest sourced from reference TRBV7-2 and TRBJ2-1, is GAGVSQSPSNKVTEKGKDVELRCDPISGHTALYWYRQSLGQGLEFLIYFQGNSAPDKSGLPSDRFSAERTGGSVSTLTIQRTQQEDSAVYLCASSLGNGRGEQFFGPGTRLTVL.

This clonotype was seen many times. The chain couples TRBV11-2 to TRBJ2-1, with 8 bases lining up with TRBD2. CDR1 and CDR2 from the germline V gene are SGHAT and FQNNGV. V gave up 1 base and J gave up 4 bases; unmatched junction bases: 3. This CDR3 has 15 residues. CDR3 nucleotides: TGTGCCAGCAGCTTAGGCGGGGGGCGATACAATGAGCAGTTCTTC. Protein product: CASSLGGGRYNEQFF.

This clonotype was counted a few times. The rearrangement links TRBV5-1 to TRBJ2-3; D is uncertain. From germline, CDR1 is SGHRS and CDR2 YFSETQ. Trimming shortened V by 6 bases and J by 4 bases, and 15 bases separated the two germline ends. CDR3 length: 14 amino acids. The CDR3 DNA reads as TGCGCCAGCACCCCGGACCAGCCCCCAGATACGCAGTATTTT. Protein sequence: CASTPDQPPDTQYF.

Many counts were recorded for this clonotype. V is TRBV5-1 and J is TRBJ2-4; D tentatively reads TRBD1 or TRBD2 (5 bases each). Trimming removed 0 bases at V and 7 bases at J, with 11 bases between. The CDR3 spans 14 residues. Germline V gives CDR1 SGHRS, CDR2 YFSETQ. The CDR3, as DNA: TGCGCCAGCAGCTTGGAGGGGAGCTGGAACATTCAGTACTTC. Amino acid sequence: CASSLEGSWNIQYF.

The chain combines TRBV7-3 with TRBJ2-3; 15 bases are shared with TRBD2. Germline CDR1 and CDR2: SGHTA and FQGTGA. The CDR3 is made up of 19 amino acids. V shed 4 bases, J shed 4 bases, and the junction held 12 bases outside the gene matches. CDR3 protein: CASSSPSGLAGGWADTQYF. As DNA, the CDR3 is TGTGCCAGCAGCTCACCGTCGGGACTAGCGGGGGGCTGGGCAGATACGCAGTATTTT. The whole variable domain, remainder taken from reference TRBV7-3 and TRBJ2-3, is GAGVSQTPSNKVTEKGKYVELRCDPISGHTALYWYRQSLGQGPEFLIYFQGTGAADDSGLPNDRFFAVRPEGSVSTLKIQRTERGDSAVYLCASSSPSGLAGGWADTQYFGPGTRLTVL.

The chain links TRBV5-6 to TRBJ2-7; no clear D gene. Between the trimmed V and J ends, which lost 1 base and 6 bases, there was a span of 8 bases. The CDR3 consists of 12 residues. The germline gives CDR1 SGHDT, CDR2 YYEEEE. This CDR3 reads CASSLYPGEQYF. The CDR3 DNA sequence: TGTGCCAGCAGCTTGTACCCCGGCGAGCAGTACTTC.

This clonotype showed up just a few times. The chain employs TRBV9 and TRBJ2-7; no reliable D call. Trimming took 0 bases from V and 1 from J, leaving 8 bases between them. CDR1 SGDLS and CDR2 YYNGEE come from the germline V gene. CDR3 length equals 14 residues. Here the CDR3 DNA reads TGTGCCAGCAGCGTAGGGTTGACTTCCTACGAGCAGTACTTC. Amino acids: CASSVGLTSYEQYF. Together with reference TRBV9 and TRBJ2-7, the CDR3 gives the full variable domain: DSGVTQTPKHLITATGQRVTLRCSPRSGDLSVYWYQQSLDQGLQFLIQYYNGEERAKGNILERFSAQQFPDLHSELNLSSLELGDSALYFCASSVGLTSYEQYFGPGTRLTVT.

The gene calls are TRBV25-1 and TRBJ2-1, with D perhaps matching TRBD1 (6 bases). The length of the CDR3 is 15 residues. CDR1 and CDR2 from the germline V gene are MGHDK and SYGVNS. Trimming cost V 4 bases and J 1 base, with 11 bases left between them. Here the CDR3 reads CASSVRQGSYNEQFF. The DNA of the CDR3 is TGTGCCAGCAGTGTGCGTCAGGGGTCCTACAATGAGCAGTTCTTC.